The next 16 T cell receptor beta chains were all read from a single sample in a study of CD8+CD57+ T cells in acquired aplastic anemia. The authors sequenced patients whose flow cytometry had shown CD8+CD57+ cell expansion. Profiling that covered TCR beta VDJ and CDR3 relied on genomic DNA as its template. Each CDR3 protein gets one entry after TCRdb re-called the reads with MiXCR. The sample carries under 200,000 distinct CDR3 sequences, about 50% recorded once. Source material: sorted CD4+, CD8+, or CD8+CD57+ T cells (not recorded which) from PBMCs. Source of these receptors: a human donor with aplastic anemia.

V usage is TRBV9 and J usage is TRBJ1-1; D remains unclear. CDR1 and CDR2 (germline): SGDLS, YYNGEE. The CDR3 is 14 residues long. V lost 4 bases to trimming and J lost 1 base, with 11 bases between them. The chain's CDR3 is CASSLLARNTEAFF. In nucleotides, the CDR3 is TGTGCCAGCAGCCTTCTGGCACGGAACACTGAAGCTTTCTTT.

At least ten counts were recorded for this clonotype. The V gene is TRBV4-3, the J gene TRBJ2-3, with D possibly TRBD1 on 5 matching bases. Per the germline V gene, CDR1 is LGHNA and CDR2 is YSLEER. The CDR3 covers 16 residues. Trimming took 0 bases from V and 0 from J, leaving 10 bases between them. The CDR3 sequence is CASSQDLRQSTDTQYF. CDR3 in DNA: TGCGCCAGCAGCCAAGACTTGAGACAGAGCACAGATACGCAGTATTTT.

This chain links TRBV7-2 with TRBJ1-6; 9 bases map to TRBD1. This CDR3 region has 14 residues. Germline V CDR1 and CDR2: SGHTA, FQGNSA. V lost 5 bases, J lost 7 bases, and 3 bases stayed unmatched. The CDR3 sequence is CASSKDRGNSPLHF. The DNA of the CDR3 is TGTGCCAGCAGCAAGGACAGGGGCAATTCACCCCTCCACTTT.

The sample holds many counts of this clonotype. The chain employs TRBV14 and TRBJ2-1; TRBD2 aligns across 8 bases. With 0 bases clipped from V and 4 bases from J, the junction kept 5 bases outside the gene matches. Per the germline V gene, CDR1 is SGHDN and CDR2 is FVKESK. The CDR3 consists of 16 residues. CDR3 sequence reads: CASSQDTGGKYNEQFF. The CDR3 DNA sequence: TGTGCCAGCAGCCAAGATACGGGAGGGAAGTACAATGAGCAGTTCTTC.

V gene TRBV10-3 combines with J gene TRBJ2-2, with D unclear. Germline V CDR1 and CDR2: ENHRY, SYGVKD. CDR3 length equals 12 residues. Trimming took 6 bases from V and 5 from J, leaving 7 bases between them. CDR3 region: CAIRTSTGELFF. In DNA form, the CDR3 reads TGTGCCATCAGGACATCAACCGGGGAGCTGTTTTTT.

The chain links TRBV5-1 to TRBJ2-7; 7 bases line up with TRBD2. CDR3 length equals 19 residues. Trimming cost V 4 bases and J 3 bases; bases outside gene matches: 22. Germline CDR1 SGHRS, CDR2 YFSETQ. CDR3 sequence reads: CASSPVRTRDLLKDYEQYF. The CDR3 nucleotides read TGCGCCAGCAGCCCCGTCAGGACTAGGGACCTACTTAAAGACTACGAGCAGTACTTC. Full variable domain (outside the CDR3, taken from reference TRBV5-1 and TRBJ2-7): KAGVTQTPRYLIKTRGQQVTLSCSPISGHRSVSWYQQTPGQGLQFLFEYFSETQRNKGNFPGRFSGRQFSNSRSEMNVSTLELGDSALYLCASSPVRTRDLLKDYEQYFGPGTRLTVT.

The chain carries TRBV5-1 and TRBJ2-3; 9 bases are shared with TRBD1. The germline gives CDR1 SGHRS, CDR2 YFSETQ. Trimming removed 3 bases from V and 2 bases from J; junction bases left unmatched: 4. The CDR3 is 15 amino acids. The CDR3 is CASSSTGGYTDTQYF. In DNA, the CDR3 is TGCGCCAGCAGCTCGACAGGGGGGTACACAGATACGCAGTATTTT.

The chain has TRBV9 and TRBJ1-1; D is unclear. The CDR3 covers 14 residues. With 2 bases removed from V and 1 base from J, the gap between germline ends came to 9 bases. CDR1 and CDR2 from the germline V gene are SGDLS and YYNGEE. Here the CDR3 reads CASSVGSWNTEAFF. CDR3 in DNA: TGTGCCAGCAGCGTGGGCAGTTGGAACACTGAAGCTTTCTTT.

In its sample, this clonotype was seen many times. The chain uses TRBV11-2 and TRBJ2-7; D not resolved. V was trimmed by 1 base and J by 1 base, leaving 23 bases between them. The CDR3 extends over 19 amino acids. Germline CDR1 is SGHAT and CDR2 is FQNNGV. The DNA of the CDR3 is TGTGCCAGCAGCTTAGGTTGGGTCTGGACCCCGGAGACATCCTACGAGCAGTACTTC. This gives the protein CASSLGWVWTPETSYEQYF.

A note on this clonotype: The germline gene is not matched at one end of the junction; a read error may be the cause. V gene TRBV24-1 combines with J gene TRBJ1-2, with D tentatively TRBD1 (5 bases). The CDR3 sequence is 15 residues long. Germline V gene data show CDR1 as KGHDR and CDR2 as SFDVKD. The CDR3 loop is CATSDFETVYDGYIF. The CDR3 region has the DNA TGTGCCACCAGTGACTTTGAGACAGTATATGATGGCTACATCTTC.

This clonotype was observed once. The genes are TRBV19 and TRBJ2-1; 7 bases line up with TRBD2. The CDR3 has 15 residues. Per germline, CDR1 LNHDA and CDR2 SQIVND (reference sequence). V was clipped by 5 bases and J by 8 bases; unmatched bases: 12. The CDR3 spells CASSSLAVGRDEQFF. CDR3 DNA sequence: TGTGCCAGTAGTTCCCTAGCGGTGGGAAGGGATGAGCAGTTCTTC.

There are a few counts of this clonotype. The chain carries TRBV19 and TRBJ1-6; D is ambiguous. CDR1 and CDR2 (germline): LNHDA, SQIVND (reference sequence). V dropped 6 bases and J dropped 10 bases, with 10 bases sitting between them. This CDR3 spans 12 amino acids. The CDR3 region is CASRARESPLHF. The CDR3 DNA reads as TGTGCCAGTAGAGCACGCGAATCACCCCTCCACTTT.

The sample holds many counts of this clonotype. The CDR3 sequence is CARPRDWAYEQYF. CDR3 in DNA: TGTGCCAGACCGAGAGACTGGGCCTACGAGCAGTACTTC. The chain carries TRBV19 and TRBJ2-7; D remains ambiguous. The CDR3 is 13 residues long. Trimming pared 9 bases from V and 2 bases from J, leaving 14 bases between. Germline V gene data show CDR1 as LNHDA and CDR2 as SQIVND (reference sequence). Drawing the rest from reference TRBV19 and TRBJ2-7, the complete variable domain is DGGITQSPKYLFRKEGQNVTLSCEQNLNHDAMYWYRQDPGQGLRLIYYSQIVNDFQKGDIAEGYSVSREKKESFPLTVTSAQKNPTAFYLCARPRDWAYEQYFGPGTRLTVT.

V and J are TRBV29-1 and TRBJ2-7; 10 nucleotides align to TRBD1. This CDR3 has 11 amino acids. Germline V gives CDR1 SQVTM, CDR2 ANQGSEA. V lost 8 bases to trimming and J lost 7 bases; unmatched junction nucleotides: 5. CDR3 protein: CSFGTGDEQYF. CDR3 DNA: TGCAGCTTTGGGACAGGGGATGAGCAGTACTTC.

This clonotype was recorded many times. The chain links TRBV2 to TRBJ2-3, with D unresolved. This CDR3 is 14 amino acids long. CDR1 is SNHLY and CDR2 is FYNNEI in the germline V gene. Trimming cost V 9 bases and J 1 base, with 14 bases left between them. CDR3 in DNA: TGTGCCAGGGACCTGGACGGGCGCACAGATACGCAGTATTTT. Translating gives CARDLDGRTDTQYF.

The rearrangement uses TRBV10-3 and TRBJ1-1; the D is unclear. The CDR3 contains 14 residues. V was shortened by 10 bases and J by 1 base, with 16 bases between the two germline ends. Per germline, CDR1 ENHRY and CDR2 SYGVKD. The CDR3 sequence is CATTSRDPNTEAFF. The CDR3 coding sequence is TGTGCCACAACCTCCAGAGACCCGAACACTGAAGCTTTCTTT.